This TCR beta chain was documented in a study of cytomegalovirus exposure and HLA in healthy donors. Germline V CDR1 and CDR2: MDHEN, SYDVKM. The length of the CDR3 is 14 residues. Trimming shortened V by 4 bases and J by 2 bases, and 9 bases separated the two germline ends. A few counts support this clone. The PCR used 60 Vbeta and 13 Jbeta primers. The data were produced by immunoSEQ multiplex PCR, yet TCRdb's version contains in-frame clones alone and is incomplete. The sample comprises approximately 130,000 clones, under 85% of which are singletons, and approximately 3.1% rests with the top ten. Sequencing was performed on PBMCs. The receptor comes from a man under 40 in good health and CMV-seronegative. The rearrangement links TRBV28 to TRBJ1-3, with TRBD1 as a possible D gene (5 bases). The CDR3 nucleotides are TGTGCCAGCAGTTCCCCCAGGGCTGGAAACACCATATATTTT. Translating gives CASSSPRAGNTIYF.